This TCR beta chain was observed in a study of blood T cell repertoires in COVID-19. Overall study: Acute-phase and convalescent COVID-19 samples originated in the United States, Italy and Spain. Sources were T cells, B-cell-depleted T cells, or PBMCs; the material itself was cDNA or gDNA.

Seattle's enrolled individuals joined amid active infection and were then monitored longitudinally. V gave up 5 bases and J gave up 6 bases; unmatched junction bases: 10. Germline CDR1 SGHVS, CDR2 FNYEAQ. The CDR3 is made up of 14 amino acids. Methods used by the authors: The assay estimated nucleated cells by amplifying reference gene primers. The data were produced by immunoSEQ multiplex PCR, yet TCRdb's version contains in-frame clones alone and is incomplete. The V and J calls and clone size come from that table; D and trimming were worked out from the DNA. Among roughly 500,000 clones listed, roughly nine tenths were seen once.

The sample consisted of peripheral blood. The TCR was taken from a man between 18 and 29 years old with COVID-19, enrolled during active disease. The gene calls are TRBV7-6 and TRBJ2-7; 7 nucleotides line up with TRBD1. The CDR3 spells CASSHRDSPFEQYF. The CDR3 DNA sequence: TGTGCCAGCAGCCACCGGGACAGTCCCTTCGAGCAGTACTTC.